The clone carrying this T cell receptor (beta chain) was detected many times. Its specificity is unknown. This sample was included in a study of regulatory T cells in long-lasting Graves disease. Regarding the study as a whole: TRBV28 was favored in persistent disease, as were TRBJ1-2 and TRBJ2-5.

Germline lookup yields CDR1 MDHEN and CDR2 SYDVKM. V was cut by 1 base and J by 1 base, with 8 bases left in between. This CDR3 spans 14 amino acids. CDR3-region Arm-PCR and iRepertoire HTBI primers produced the TCR beta libraries. TCRdb passed the multiplex PCR reads through MiXCR, listing each CDR3 protein once. Among 350,000 to 450,000 distinct CDR3 sequences listed, 20% to 25% were seen once. Time point meaning: persistent/refractory GD, antithyroid drugs over 5 years with positive TRAb. PBMC-extracted RNA yielded the TCR library. Patients came from an endocrinology department in Xi'an, China. Peripheral blood, approximately 9 milliliters of it, was drawn into EDTA tubes.

The sample in question was peripheral blood mononuclear cells (PBMCs), obtained when the disease was refractory, from a patient treated with antithyroid drugs. This receptor was identified in a woman aged 40 to 55 with Graves disease. This chain connects TRBV28 to TRBJ2-7; a weak D match, TRBD2 (6 bases). CDR3 sequence: CASSLYGTSYEQYF. In nucleotides, the CDR3 is TGTGCCAGCAGTTTATATGGGACTTCCTACGAGCAGTACTTC.